Listed here are 30 T cell receptor beta chains from one sample, sequenced in a study of shared clonotypes between healthy human individuals. Libraries were prepared by immunoSEQ multiplex PCR; TCRdb keeps only in-frame clonotypes and omits some of them. Found here are over a million clones, approximately 96% of them singletons; the top ten hold approximately 1.1%. Sequenced input: naive CD4+ T cells sorted from blood. As to subset: CD45RA+ positively selected. Receptors originate from a man in his thirties or forties in good health.

The chain links TRBV14 to TRBJ1-6; no firm D call. The ends were cut back, 1 base at V and 7 bases at J, with 11 bases in the middle. Germline V gene lookup returns CDR1 SGHDN and CDR2 FVKESK. The CDR3 extends over 15 amino acids. The CDR3 DNA sequence: TGTGCCAGCAGCCAAGTTGGGAGGCAGAATTCACCCCTCCACTTT. This codes for CASSQVGRQNSPLHF. Full variable domain (remainder filled in from reference TRBV14 and TRBJ1-6): EAGVTQFPSHSVIEKGQTVTLRCDPISGHDNLYWYRRVMGKEIKFLLHFVKESKQDESGMPNNRFLAERTGGTYSTLKVQPAELEDSGVYFCASSQVGRQNSPLHFGNGTRLTVT.

The chain combines TRBV12-5 with TRBJ1-1; D call uncertain. CDR1 and CDR2 from the germline V gene are LGHNT and FRNRAP. CDR3 length: 13 residues. V dropped 1 base and J dropped 4 bases, with 7 bases sitting between them. The CDR3: CASGLGGITEAFF. As DNA, the CDR3 is TGTGCTAGTGGTTTGGGCGGTATCACTGAAGCTTTCTTT.

This chain links TRBV5-1 with TRBJ2-7, with a weak D call TRBD2 (5 bases). The V gene's germline CDR1 is SGHRS and CDR2 YFSETQ. V shed 4 bases and J shed 3 bases, with 14 bases lying between them. This CDR3 region has 14 residues. The CDR3 region has the DNA TGCGCCAGCAGCGGGGAGTTTCCTAACTACGAGCAGTACTTC. This sequence encodes CASSGEFPNYEQYF.

The chain employs TRBV5-4 and TRBJ2-7; D unclear. V lost 0 bases and J lost 0, with 10 bases in between. The CDR3 spans 15 residues. In germline, CDR1 is SGHNT, CDR2 YYREEE (reference sequence). Here the CDR3 reads CASSLAAVASYEQYF. The CDR3 DNA reads as TGTGCCAGCAGCTTGGCGGCGGTCGCCTCCTACGAGCAGTACTTC.

The genes are TRBV6-6 and TRBJ2-1; 9 bases fit TRBD2. This CDR3 spans 16 amino acids. After removal of 10 bases from V and 5 bases from J, the junction contained 15 bases not matched to a gene. Looked up from germline, CDR1 is MNHNY and CDR2 is SVGAGI (reference sequence). CDR3 sequence: CATTRGASGIDNEQFF. The DNA for the CDR3 is TGTGCCACCACCCGGGGGGCTAGCGGGATCGACAATGAGCAGTTCTTC.

The count of this clone is one. V usage is TRBV6-5 and J usage is TRBJ2-3; D might be TRBD2 (6 bases). The CDR3 length is 12 residues. Germline assignment: CDR1 MNHEY and CDR2 SVGAGI. With 5 bases removed from V and 5 bases from J, the gap between germline ends came to 8 bases. CDR3 in amino acids: CASSRGVDTQYF. In DNA, the CDR3 is TGTGCCAGCAGTCGCGGGGTAGATACGCAGTATTTT.

V usage is TRBV6-1 and J usage is TRBJ1-1; D call uncertain. The ends were cut back, 8 bases at V and 0 bases at J, with 10 bases in the middle. This CDR3 spans 13 amino acids. Germline V lookup: CDR1 MNHNS, CDR2 SASEGT. The CDR3 spells CASLEGLNTEAFF. CDR3 DNA: TGTGCCAGCCTGGAGGGCCTGAACACTGAAGCTTTCTTT.

The chain is built from TRBV10-3 and TRBJ1-3, with TRBD1 matching over 8 bases. Per germline, CDR1 ENHRY and CDR2 SYGVKD. This CDR3 region has 15 residues. J gave up 0 bases and V 7 bases, and 5 bases lay outside the gene matches. CDR3: CAITRTGGSGNTIYF. The CDR3 DNA reads as TGTGCCATCACCAGAACAGGGGGCTCTGGAAACACCATATATTTT.

The chain joins TRBV5-4 to TRBJ2-7, with 9 bases lining up with TRBD1. Germline CDR1 is SGHNT and CDR2 is YYREEE (reference sequence). The CDR3 extends over 14 amino acids. V lost 4 bases, J lost 3 bases, and 5 bases stayed unmatched. The CDR3 loop reads CASSRTGVFYEQYF. For the CDR3, the DNA is TGTGCCAGCAGCCGGACAGGGGTTTTCTACGAGCAGTACTTC.

The rearrangement links TRBV28 to TRBJ2-7; no clear D gene. The V gene's germline CDR1 is MDHEN and CDR2 SYDVKM. The CDR3 has 12 amino acids. Trimming left V 7 bases short and J 0 bases short, with 7 bases between. The CDR3 nucleotides read TGTGCCAGCAAGAGCTTCTCCTACGAGCAGTACTTC. This translates into CASKSFSYEQYF.

The rearrangement uses TRBV7-9 and TRBJ2-1, with 10 bases identical to TRBD2. Germline trimming cut 1 base from V and 9 bases from J; bases unmatched to any gene: 15. The CDR3 runs to 18 residues. Germline V gene lookup returns CDR1 SEHNR and CDR2 FQNEAQ (reference sequence). The CDR3 nucleotides are TGTGCCAGCAGCTTAGGAGGTACGGCAACTAGCGGGGTTAGTGAGCAGTTCTTC. This sequence encodes CASSLGGTATSGVSEQFF. The full variable domain, rest sourced from reference TRBV7-9 and TRBJ2-1, is DTGVSQNPRHKITKRGQNVTFRCDPISEHNRLYWYRQTLGQGPEFLTYFQNEAQLEKSRLLSDRFSAERPKGSFSTLEIQRTEQGDSAMYLCASSLGGTATSGVSEQFFGPGTRLTVL.

This clone was found once. The chain uses TRBV28 and TRBJ1-2, with 7 bases lining up with TRBD1. This CDR3 region has 17 residues. Looked up from germline, CDR1 is MDHEN and CDR2 is SYDVKM. Trimming at V came to 5 bases and at J to 5 bases, leaving 17 bases not matched to a gene. The CDR3 loop reads CASSASGQANVGYGYTF. The CDR3 bases are TGTGCCAGCAGTGCGAGCGGACAGGCCAATGTGGGTTATGGCTACACCTTC.

The chain joins TRBV6-5 to TRBJ2-3; D tentatively fits TRBD1 or TRBD2 (6 bases each). The CDR3 runs 14 residues. Per germline, CDR1 MNHEY and CDR2 SVGAGI. The germline V and J ends were trimmed by 10 bases and 4 bases, with 18 bases remaining between them. CDR3 sequence: CATFPLGGADTQYF. The CDR3 bases are TGTGCCACCTTCCCCCTGGGGGGCGCAGATACGCAGTATTTT.

V usage is TRBV9 and J usage is TRBJ2-2; weak D call: TRBD2 (5 bases). Germline-derived CDR1 and CDR2 are SGDLS and YYNGEE. The CDR3 runs 14 residues. V lost 4 bases and J lost 2, with 9 bases in between. The CDR3 region is CASSRDFNTGELFF. The DNA for the CDR3 is TGTGCCAGCAGCCGGGATTTCAACACCGGGGAGCTGTTTTTT.

The rearrangement links TRBV18 to TRBJ1-2; TRBD1 agrees at 7 bases. Germline CDR1 reads KGHSH; CDR2 reads LQKENI. The V gene end was trimmed by 6 bases and the J gene end by 3 bases; junction bases not matched to a gene: 13. The CDR3 contains 16 residues. The CDR3 loop reads CASSPETAGGHYGYTF. CDR3 coding DNA: TGTGCCAGCTCTCCAGAAACGGCAGGGGGACACTATGGCTACACCTTC.

J is TRBJ2-3 and V is TRBV18; D remains ambiguous. The germline V and J ends were trimmed by 6 bases and 5 bases, with 18 bases remaining between them. This CDR3 spans 15 amino acids. The germline V gene encodes CDR1 KGHSH and CDR2 LQKENI. As DNA, the CDR3 is TGTGCCAGCTCCCCCCCCCGAACGGTGGTAGATACGCAGTATTTT. This sequence encodes CASSPPRTVVDTQYF.

This clone was seen a handful of times. The gene calls are TRBV30 and TRBJ1-5; 9 bases map to TRBD1. Per germline, CDR1 GTSNPN and CDR2 SVGIG (reference sequence). The V gene end was trimmed by 5 bases and the J gene end by 1 base; junction bases not matched to a gene: 0. The CDR3 loop spans 13 amino acids. CDR3 sequence reads: CAWGTGSNQPQHF. CDR3 in DNA: TGTGCCTGGGGGACAGGGAGCAATCAGCCCCAGCATTTT.

This rearrangement joins TRBV7-2 to TRBJ2-3; TRBD2 matches at 8 bases. The CDR3 consists of 14 residues. The ends lost 5 bases at V and 3 bases at J; junction bases unmatched: 4. Germline V CDR1 and CDR2: SGHTA, FQGNSA. CDR3: CASSRTSSTDTQYF. CDR3 coding DNA: TGTGCCAGCAGCCGGACTAGCTCGACAGATACGCAGTATTTT.

V is TRBV11-2 and J is TRBJ1-3; the D is unclear. V lost 7 bases and J lost 8, with 9 bases in between. This CDR3 spans 11 amino acids. In germline, CDR1 is SGHAT, CDR2 FQNNGV. Here the CDR3 DNA reads TGTGCCAGCACCGAAAGAGACACCATATATTTT. Translation: CASTERDTIYF.

The V and J genes are TRBV5-8 and TRBJ1-4, with D perhaps matching TRBD1 (5 bases). Germline CDR1 and CDR2: SGHTS and YDEGEE. The CDR3 spans 15 residues. V was shortened by 3 bases and J by 7 bases, with 16 bases between the two germline ends. The CDR3 region is CASSSGAPKAEKLFF. The CDR3 coding sequence is TGTGCCAGCAGCTCCGGGGCCCCTAAAGCTGAAAAACTGTTTTTT. The full variable domain, its missing parts supplied by reference TRBV5-8 and TRBJ1-4, is EAGVTQSPTHLIKTRGQQATLRCSPISGHTSVYWYQQALGLGLQFLLWYDEGEERNRGNFPPRFSGRQFPNYSSELNVNALELEDSALYLCASSSGAPKAEKLFFGSGTQLSVL.

The chain uses TRBV2 and TRBJ1-4; D gene unclear. Germline V gives CDR1 SNHLY, CDR2 FYNNEI. V was cut by 4 bases and J by 8 bases, with 5 bases left in between. This CDR3 comprises 11 residues. The CDR3 DNA sequence: TGTGCCAGCAGTGGCCCCGAAAAACTGTTTTTT. Amino acid sequence: CASSGPEKLFF.

The CDR3 reads CASSFGVTGNTIYF. For the CDR3, the DNA is TGTGCCAGCAGCTTCGGGGTTACTGGAAACACCATATATTTT. The gene calls are TRBV5-4 and TRBJ1-3, with D unresolved. Trimming took off 2 bases at V and 2 bases at J, with 8 bases between the two ends. From germline, CDR1 is SGHNT and CDR2 YYREEE (reference sequence). The CDR3 loop spans 14 amino acids.

The chain combines TRBV11-2 with TRBJ2-2; unclear D gene. The CDR3 is 16 amino acids. Germline V gene lookup returns CDR1 SGHAT and CDR2 FQNNGV. Trimming removed 0 bases from V and 0 bases from J, with 8 bases in between. The CDR3, as DNA: TGTGCCAGCAGCTTAGAGAGTCCCCCGAACACCGGGGAGCTGTTTTTT. Translated, it gives CASSLESPPNTGELFF.

This chain uses TRBV9 with TRBJ2-3; D gene ambiguous. CDR1 SGDLS and CDR2 YYNGEE come from the germline V gene. The CDR3 is made up of 13 amino acids. Trimming removed 10 bases from V and 1 base from J, with 13 bases in between. The CDR3 loop reads CAPAGVGTDTQYF. In nucleotides, the CDR3 is TGTGCCCCCGCTGGGGTTGGCACAGATACGCAGTATTTT.

The genes are TRBV29-1 and TRBJ2-7, with TRBD1 matching over 9 bases. The CDR3 spans 12 residues. V trimming: 7 bases; J trimming: 2 bases; junction bases outside the gene matches: 3. Germline CDR1 SQVTM, CDR2 ANQGSEA. CDR3 nucleotides: TGCAGCGGTGGACAGGGGACCTACGAGCAGTACTTC. It specifies CSGGQGTYEQYF.

The rearrangement links TRBV6-1 to TRBJ1-5; unclear D gene. Trimming took 4 bases from V and 2 from J, leaving 21 bases between them. Germline values: CDR1 MNHNS, CDR2 SASEGT. This CDR3 region has 18 residues. CDR3 in amino acids: CASSANREETLRNQPQHF. DNA of the CDR3: TGTGCCAGCAGTGCAAACCGGGAGGAGACGCTGCGCAATCAGCCCCAGCATTTT.

The chain has TRBV28 and TRBJ2-3; 11 bases are shared with TRBD2. V dropped 6 bases and J dropped 11; count of bases not matched to a gene: 4. Per germline, CDR1 MDHEN and CDR2 SYDVKM. The CDR3 has 12 amino acids. Here the CDR3 reads CASSTGTSGQYF. The DNA of the CDR3 is TGTGCCAGCAGCACCGGGACTAGCGGGCAGTATTTT.

The CDR3 DNA reads as TGTGCCAGCAGTGGGATGGGAAGTGGAAACACCATATATTTT. This gives the protein CASSGMGSGNTIYF. V is TRBV2 and J is TRBJ1-3, with unresolved D. The V gene lost 4 bases and the J gene lost 3 bases, with 10 bases spanning the gap. Germline CDR1 and CDR2: SNHLY and FYNNEI. CDR3 length equals 14 residues.

V usage is TRBV28 and J usage is TRBJ2-7, with D possibly TRBD2 on 6 matching bases. Germline V lookup: CDR1 MDHEN, CDR2 SYDVKM. This CDR3 has 15 residues. V shed 8 bases and J shed 9 bases, with 26 bases lying between them. The CDR3 loop is CASHRTGATSSGQYF. As DNA, the CDR3 is TGTGCCAGCCACCGTACGGGAGCTACGAGCTCTGGGCAGTACTTC.

V gene TRBV18 combines with J gene TRBJ1-5; D ambiguous. The V end lost 2 bases, the J end lost 10 bases, and 21 bases lay between the germline ends. CDR3 length: 16 amino acids. Germline values: CDR1 KGHSH, CDR2 LQKENI. CDR3 in DNA: TGTGCCAGCTCACCAACCAGCCCCGCGCTCAAAGTACCCCAGCATTTT. It encodes CASSPTSPALKVPQHF. The full variable domain, with the rest looked up from reference TRBV18 and TRBJ1-5, is NAGVMQNPRHLVRRRGQEARLRCSPMKGHSHVYWYRQLPEEGLKFMVYLQKENIIDESGMPKERFSAEFPKEGPSILRIQQVVRGDSAAYFCASSPTSPALKVPQHFGDGTRLSIL.